What follows are 3 T cell receptor beta chains derived from one specimen sequenced in a study of Ad26.COV2.S vaccination and SARS-CoV-2 variants (dated by TCRdb to the early 2020s). Library prep was done by the immunoSEQ multiplex PCR assay. What TCRdb holds here is the immuneACCESS table cut down to in-frame rearrangements. Part of the clones is not present; checked against another copy, under half of the missing clones reflect an unresolved V gene, and the others are unexplained. The sample records about 480,000 clones, approximately 88% of which are singletons. The ten largest make up about 13% of the sample. The label giving this sample's treatment or condition can be read as: around 19 received Ad26.COV2.S at low or high dose, single or two shots; about 5 received placebo; per-sample allocation not given. Repertoires of vaccine and placebo recipients were sequenced from samples collected on day 63 after the first injection.

The sample here was peripheral blood, taken in a trial of Ad26.COV2.S vaccine versus placebo. The receptors originated from a person aged 18 to 59 who received the Ad26.COV2.S COVID-19 vaccine or a placebo.

The V and J genes are TRBV12-3 or TRBV12-4 and TRBJ2-3, with D unresolved. The CDR3 sequence is 13 residues long. Between the trimmed V and J ends, which lost 2 bases and 8 bases, there was a span of 11 bases. The CDR3 region has the DNA TGTGCCAGCAGTTTAAAGGTCGACGGTACGCAGTATTTT. Its protein is CASSLKVDGTQYF.

J is TRBJ2-3 and V is TRBV24-1, with TRBD1 matching 9 bases. The J segment lost 5 bases and the V segment lost 3 bases, leaving 8 bases of the junction unmatched. There are 16 residues in the CDR3. Germline V gene sequence: CDR1 KGHDR, CDR2 SFDVKD. Written as DNA, the CDR3 is TGTGCCACCAGTGATGCAACAGGGGGCAGGGTAGATACGCAGTATTTT. It encodes CATSDATGGRVDTQYF.

J is TRBJ1-5 and V is TRBV28, with D uncertain. This CDR3 comprises 14 residues. Trimming pared 1 base from V and 6 bases from J, leaving 10 bases between. Germline lookup yields CDR1 MDHEN and CDR2 SYDVKM. The DNA for the CDR3 is TGTGCCAGCAGTTTATTTTTACTGGGTCAGCCCCAGCATTTT. It is translated as CASSLFLLGQPQHF.